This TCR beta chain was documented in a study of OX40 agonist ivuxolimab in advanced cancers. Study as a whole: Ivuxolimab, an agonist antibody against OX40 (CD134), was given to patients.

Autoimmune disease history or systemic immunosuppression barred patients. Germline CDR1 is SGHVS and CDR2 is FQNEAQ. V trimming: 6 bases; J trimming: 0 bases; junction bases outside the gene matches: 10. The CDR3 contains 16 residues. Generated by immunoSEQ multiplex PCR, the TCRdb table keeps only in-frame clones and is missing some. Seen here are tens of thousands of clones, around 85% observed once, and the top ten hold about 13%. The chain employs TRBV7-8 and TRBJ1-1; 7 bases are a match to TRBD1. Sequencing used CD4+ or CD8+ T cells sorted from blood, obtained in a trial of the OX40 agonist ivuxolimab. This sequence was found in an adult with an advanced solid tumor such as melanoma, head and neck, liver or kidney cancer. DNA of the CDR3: TGTGCCAGCAGGCGACAGGGTGGGGTAATGAACACTGAAGCTTTCTTT. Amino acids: CASRRQGGVMNTEAFF. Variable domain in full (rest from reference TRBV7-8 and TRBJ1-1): GAGVSQSPRYKVAKRGQDVALRCDPISGHVSLFWYQQALGQGPEFLTYFQNEAQLDKSGLPSDRFFAERPEGSVSTLKIQRTQQEDSAVYLCASRRQGGVMNTEAFFGQGTRLTVV.